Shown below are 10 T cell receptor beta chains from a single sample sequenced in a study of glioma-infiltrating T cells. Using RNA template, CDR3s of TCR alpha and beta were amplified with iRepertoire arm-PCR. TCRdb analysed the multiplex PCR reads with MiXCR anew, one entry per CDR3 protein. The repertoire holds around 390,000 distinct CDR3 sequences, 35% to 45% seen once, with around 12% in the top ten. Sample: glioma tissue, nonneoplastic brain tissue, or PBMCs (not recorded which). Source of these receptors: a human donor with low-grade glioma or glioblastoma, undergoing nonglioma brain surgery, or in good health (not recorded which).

CDR3 loop: CASSPPTGEANYGYTF. DNA of the CDR3: TGTGCCAGCAGCCCGCCGACAGGAGAAGCTAACTATGGCTACACCTTC. The rearrangement links TRBV16 to TRBJ1-2, with D possibly TRBD1 on 6 matching bases. V was cut by 4 bases and J by 0 bases, with 15 bases left in between. The CDR3 extends over 16 amino acids. Germline lookup yields CDR1 KGHSY and CDR2 FQNENV.

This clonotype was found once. CDR3 bases: TGTGCCAGCAGCACCGGGACTAAGAAGGGTACCTACGAGCAGTACTTC. Amino acid sequence: CASSTGTKKGTYEQYF. The V gene is TRBV7-9, the J gene TRBJ2-7; 7 nucleotides align to TRBD2. The junction had 12 bases not matched to a gene; V was cut back by 5 bases and J by 2 bases. The CDR3 is made up of 16 amino acids. Germline CDR1 reads SEHNR; CDR2 reads FQNEAQ (reference sequence).

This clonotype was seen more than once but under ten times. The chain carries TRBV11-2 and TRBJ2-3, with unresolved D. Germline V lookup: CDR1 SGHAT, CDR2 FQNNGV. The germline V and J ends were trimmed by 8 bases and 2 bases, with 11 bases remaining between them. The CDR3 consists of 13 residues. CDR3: CASGTGTTDTQYF. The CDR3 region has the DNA TGTGCCAGCGGAACCGGTACCACAGATACGCAGTATTTT.

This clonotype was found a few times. The CDR3 region is CASSFRADEKLFF. CDR3 nucleotide sequence: TGTGCCAGCAGTTTTAGGGCCGATGAAAAACTGTTTTTT. This chain uses TRBV28 with TRBJ1-4; no clear D. This CDR3 is 13 amino acids long. Germline CDR1 is MDHEN and CDR2 is SYDVKM. The V and J ends lost 3 bases and 6 bases respectively, with 8 bases between them.

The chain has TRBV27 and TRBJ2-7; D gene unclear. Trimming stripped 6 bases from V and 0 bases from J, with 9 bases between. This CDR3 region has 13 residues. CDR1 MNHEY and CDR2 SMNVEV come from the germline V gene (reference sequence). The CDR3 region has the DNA TGTGCCAGCAGAAATATCCTCTCCTACGAGCAGTACTTC. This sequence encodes CASRNILSYEQYF.

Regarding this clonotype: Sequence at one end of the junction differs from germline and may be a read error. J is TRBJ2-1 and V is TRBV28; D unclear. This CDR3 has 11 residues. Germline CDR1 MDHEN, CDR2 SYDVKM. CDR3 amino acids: CATQRYNERFF. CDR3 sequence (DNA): TGTGCCACCCAGAGATACAATGAGCGGTTCTTC.

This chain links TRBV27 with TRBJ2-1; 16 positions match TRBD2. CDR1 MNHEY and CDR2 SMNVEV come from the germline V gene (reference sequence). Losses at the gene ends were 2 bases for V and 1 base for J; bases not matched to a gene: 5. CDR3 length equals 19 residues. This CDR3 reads CASSLGTSGRGGSYNEQFF. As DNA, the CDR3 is TGTGCCAGCAGTTTAGGGACTAGCGGGAGGGGTGGTTCCTACAATGAGCAGTTCTTC.

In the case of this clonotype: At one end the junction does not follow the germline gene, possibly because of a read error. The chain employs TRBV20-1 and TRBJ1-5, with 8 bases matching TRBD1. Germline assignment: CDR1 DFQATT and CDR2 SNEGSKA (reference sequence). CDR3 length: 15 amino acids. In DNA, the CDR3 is TGCAATGCTAGAGCCGCGAGACAGGGGAATCAGCCCCAGCATTTT. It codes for CNARAARQGNQPQHF.

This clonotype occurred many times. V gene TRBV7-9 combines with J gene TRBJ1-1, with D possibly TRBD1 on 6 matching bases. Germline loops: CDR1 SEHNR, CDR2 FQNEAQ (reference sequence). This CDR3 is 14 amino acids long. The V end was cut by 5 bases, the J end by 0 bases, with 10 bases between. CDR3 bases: TGTGCCAGCAGCCCGAGGGGGATGAACACTGAAGCTTTCTTT. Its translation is CASSPRGMNTEAFF.

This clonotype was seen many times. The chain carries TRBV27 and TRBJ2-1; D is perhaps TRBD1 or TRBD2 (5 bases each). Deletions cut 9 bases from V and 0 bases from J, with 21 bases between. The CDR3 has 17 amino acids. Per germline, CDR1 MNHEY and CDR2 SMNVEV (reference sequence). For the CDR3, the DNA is TGTGCCAGTTTAGTTTACGCCGGGGCGAGCTCCTACAATGAGCAGTTCTTC. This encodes CASLVYAGASSYNEQFF.